This passage covers 16 T cell receptor beta chains from one sample sequenced in a study of patients and donors after allogeneic stem cell transplantation. TCRdb itself ran the RT-PCR reads through MiXCR, one entry per CDR3 protein. The repertoire consists of some 230,000 distinct CDR3 sequences, with over 12% occurring once and the leading ten covering around a tenth. The sample comprised blood, either unsorted or a sorted T cell fraction (not recorded which). These receptors all stem from a human donor who was either an allogeneic HSCT recipient or a stem cell or donor lymphocyte infusion donor (not recorded which). It is not recorded whose cells these are; they may come from a transplant donor.

This clonotype was counted only a few times. The CDR3 is CASRTPWSGELFF. The CDR3 coding sequence is TGTGCCAGCCGGACTCCCTGGTCCGGGGAGCTGTTTTTT. This rearrangement joins TRBV11-2 to TRBJ2-2; a possible D gene is TRBD2 (5 bases). This CDR3 contains 13 residues. The germline CDR1 and CDR2 sequences are SGHAT and FQNNGV. V was pared by 8 bases and J by 6 bases, with 13 bases between.

In this sample, this clonotype turned up a few times. The rearrangement joins TRBV5-4 to TRBJ2-1, with 7 bases that match TRBD1. The CDR3 runs 19 residues. V lost 2 bases and J lost 0; bases outside the gene matches: 14. CDR1 SGHNT and CDR2 YYREEE come from the germline V gene (reference sequence). This CDR3 is CASSFFRLQGSSSYNEQFF. CDR3 DNA sequence: TGTGCCAGCAGCTTCTTCCGGCTACAGGGGTCGAGCTCCTACAATGAGCAGTTCTTC.

The chain links TRBV19 to TRBJ2-5; tentatively, D is TRBD1 (5 bases). The CDR3 covers 13 residues. Germline CDR1 reads LNHDA; CDR2 reads SQIVND (reference sequence). V was pared by 5 bases and J by 5 bases, with 12 bases between. The CDR3 DNA is TGTGCCAGTAGTGGTTCCAGGGTCGAGACCCAGTACTTC. This encodes CASSGSRVETQYF.

This clonotype was seen many times. CDR3 amino acids: CASSPRRGGQPQHF. CDR3 sequence (DNA): TGTGCCAGCAGCCCGCGTAGGGGAGGTCAGCCCCAGCATTTT. The chain links TRBV7-8 to TRBJ1-5; perhaps TRBD1 as D (5 bases). V was shortened by 5 bases and J by 6 bases, with 14 bases between the two germline ends. This CDR3 region has 14 residues. CDR1 is SGHVS and CDR2 is FQNEAQ in the germline V gene.

This clonotype was counted a few times. The rearrangement links TRBV2 to TRBJ2-5, with TRBD2 matching 8 bases. From germline, CDR1 is SNHLY and CDR2 FYNNEI. V lost 3 bases, J lost 2 bases, and 5 bases stayed unmatched. The CDR3 contains 15 residues. CDR3 sequence (DNA): TGTGCCAGCAGTGACCCGCGGGGGGTTCAAGAGACCCAGTACTTC. Its protein is CASSDPRGVQETQYF.

This chain connects TRBV20-1 to TRBJ2-7; weak D call: TRBD2 (5 bases). Looked up from germline, CDR1 is DFQATT and CDR2 is SNEGSKA (reference sequence). Trimming shortened V by 1 base and J by 2 bases, and 12 bases separated the two germline ends. The length of the CDR3 is 14 residues. The CDR3 nucleotides read TGCAGTGCTAGAGCCCCGGGATCAACCTACGAGCAGTACTTC. This encodes CSARAPGSTYEQYF.

This clonotype was seen a handful of times. The rearrangement links TRBV20-1 to TRBJ2-7; no reliable D call. Trimming left V 4 bases short and J 4 bases short, with 8 bases between. CDR3 length equals 11 residues. Germline CDR1 and CDR2: DFQATT and SNEGSKA (reference sequence). The CDR3 loop reads CSAMVGYEQYF. The CDR3 bases are TGCAGTGCTATGGTCGGGTACGAGCAGTACTTC.

This chain joins TRBV25-1 and TRBJ2-5, with D tentatively TRBD2 (5 bases). Trimming removed 3 bases from V and 2 bases from J, with 13 bases in between. Germline values: CDR1 MGHDK, CDR2 SYGVNS. The CDR3 has 15 residues. The CDR3 bases are TGTGCCAGCAGTGAGGATCGGAGGAGGCAAGAGACCCAGTACTTC. The encoded protein is CASSEDRRRQETQYF.

Only a few counts were recorded for this clonotype. The V call is TRBV12-3 or TRBV12-4, the J call TRBJ1-1; 7 bases fit TRBD1. This CDR3 is 16 amino acids long. V trimming: 6 bases; J trimming: 1 base; junction bases outside the gene matches: 11. CDR3 region: CASSRSSQGWNTEAFF. As DNA, the CDR3 is TGTGCCAGCAGCCGGAGCTCACAGGGGTGGAACACTGAAGCTTTCTTT.

This clonotype was seen repeatedly, ten times or more. V usage is TRBV12-3 or TRBV12-4 and J usage is TRBJ2-1; no clear D. This CDR3 has 12 residues. V lost 7 bases to trimming and J lost 13 bases, with 17 bases between them. CDR3 sequence (DNA): TGTGCCAGCACCACCGACGGAAATTTACAGTTCTTC. Translating gives CASTTDGNLQFF.

This chain links TRBV5-4 with TRBJ2-2; 8 bases align to TRBD2. Losses at the gene ends were 4 bases for V and 4 bases for J; bases not matched to a gene: 6. The length of the CDR3 is 15 residues. CDR1 SGHNT and CDR2 YYREEE come from the germline V gene (reference sequence). The CDR3 sequence is CASSTRLASTGELFF. CDR3 nucleotides: TGTGCCAGCAGCACCAGACTAGCGTCCACCGGGGAGCTGTTTTTT.

The table lists this clonotype with many counts. The V call is TRBV9, the J call TRBJ1-1, with 7 bases fitting TRBD1. Trimming removed 3 bases from V and 1 base from J; junction bases left unmatched: 3. The CDR3 loop spans 14 amino acids. Germline-derived CDR1 and CDR2 are SGDLS and YYNGEE. As DNA, the CDR3 is TGTGCCAGCAGCGGTTGGACAGGGAACACTGAAGCTTTCTTT. The encoded protein is CASSGWTGNTEAFF.

The chain has TRBV5-1 and TRBJ2-7; no clear D. The CDR3 extends over 13 amino acids. CDR1 and CDR2 (germline): SGHRS, YFSETQ. V dropped 3 bases and J dropped 0 bases, with 7 bases sitting between them. The CDR3 protein is CASSSDGSYEQYF. The CDR3 bases are TGCGCCAGCAGCTCGGACGGCTCCTACGAGCAGTACTTC.

Many counts were recorded for this clonotype. The J gene is TRBJ2-1, the V gene TRBV5-1; no reliable D call. Deletions cut 0 bases from V and 5 bases from J, with 6 bases between. Germline CDR1 is SGHRS and CDR2 is YFSETQ. The CDR3 loop spans 13 amino acids. The DNA of the CDR3 is TGCGCCAGCAGCTTGGGTGTCGACAATGAGCAGTTCTTC. Translating gives CASSLGVDNEQFF.

This rearrangement joins TRBV6-6 to TRBJ2-1; a weak D match, TRBD1 (5 bases). Germline V gene lookup returns CDR1 MNHNY and CDR2 SVGAGI (reference sequence). V lost 10 bases to trimming and J lost 3 bases, with 13 bases between them. The CDR3 consists of 13 residues. This CDR3 reads CAIWQGYYNEQFF. The CDR3 DNA reads as TGTGCCATTTGGCAGGGATACTACAATGAGCAGTTCTTC.

This clonotype was picked up many times. The chain links TRBV14 to TRBJ2-1; D is perhaps TRBD2 (7 bases). V dropped 2 bases and J dropped 4 bases, with 12 bases sitting between them. The CDR3 contains 15 residues. Germline V CDR1 and CDR2: SGHDN, FVKESK. The DNA for the CDR3 is TGTGCCAGCAGCCAACCGAGGGGGGGGTACAATGAGCAGTTCTTC. As protein: CASSQPRGGYNEQFF.